This TCR beta chain was captured in a study of TIL therapy for anti-PD-1-resistant metastatic lung cancer. Study summary: Tumors were harvested before any PD-1/PD-L1 blockade. Median patient age was about 56, ranging roughly 35-85 years.

The time point is: pre-treatment sample, taken before nivolumab and TIL therapy. Enrollment ran from late 2017 to early 2020. The ends lost 5 bases at V and 7 bases at J; junction bases unmatched: 7. Germline V gene data show CDR1 as SGHTA and CDR2 as FQGNSA. The CDR3 is 15 residues long. The immunoSEQ assay was v3. The data were produced by immunoSEQ multiplex PCR, yet TCRdb's version contains in-frame clones alone and is incomplete. The sample shows fewer than 20,000 clones, around 70% of them seen only once. The rearrangement uses TRBV7-2 and TRBJ2-3, with 12 positions matching TRBD2. The sequence derives from a person aged 25-85 years with non-small cell lung cancer. The source was blood, collected at baseline. DNA of the CDR3: TGTGCCAGCAGCACACGGACTAGCGGGGAAAATACGCAGTATTTT. Translating it yields CASSTRTSGENTQYF.